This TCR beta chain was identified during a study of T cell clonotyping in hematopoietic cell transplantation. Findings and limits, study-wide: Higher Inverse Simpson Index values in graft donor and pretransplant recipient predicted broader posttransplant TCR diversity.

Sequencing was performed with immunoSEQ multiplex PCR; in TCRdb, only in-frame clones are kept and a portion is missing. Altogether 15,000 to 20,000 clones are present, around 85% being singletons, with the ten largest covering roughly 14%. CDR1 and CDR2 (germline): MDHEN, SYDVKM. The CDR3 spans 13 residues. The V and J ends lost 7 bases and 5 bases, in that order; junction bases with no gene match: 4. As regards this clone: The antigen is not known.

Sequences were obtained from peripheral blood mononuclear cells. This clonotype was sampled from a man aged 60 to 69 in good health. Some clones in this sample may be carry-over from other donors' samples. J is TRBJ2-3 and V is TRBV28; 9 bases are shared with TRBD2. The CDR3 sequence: CASNSGGVDTQYF. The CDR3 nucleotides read TGTGCCAGCAATAGCGGGGGAGTAGATACGCAGTATTTT. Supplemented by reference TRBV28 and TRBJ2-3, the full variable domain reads DVKVTQSSRYLVKRTGEKVFLECVQDMDHENMFWYRQDPGLGLRLIYFSYDVKMKEKGDIPEGYSVSREKKERFSLILESASTNQTSMYLCASNSGGVDTQYFGPGTRLTVL.